This T cell receptor beta chain was retrieved from a study of beta chain features in type 1 diabetes. Notes on the study in general: People with Type 1 diabetes carried modestly yet significantly shorter TCRB CDR3s in all four CD4+ subsets.

The entirety of the isolated RNA underwent reverse transcription, so expressed TCRB transcripts were sequenced. TCRdb's table, derived via immunoSEQ multiplex PCR, lists solely in-frame clones and lacks some. This repertoire shows 250,000 to 300,000 clones, approximately 14% found once; its top ten account for roughly 0.018%. Turning to this clone: Its specificity is not known.

The CDR3 runs 15 residues. Germline CDR1 and CDR2: MGHRA and YSYEKL. The V segment lost 0 bases and the J segment 4 bases; nucleotides outside the gene matches: 3. V is TRBV4-1 and J is TRBJ1-2; 9 bases fit TRBD1. This TCR derives from a man aged 30 to 39 with type 1 diabetes. The sequenced material came from naive CD4+ T cells from blood. The CDR3 DNA sequence: TGCGCCAGCAGCCAAGATGGGGACAGGGCCTATGGCTACACCTTC. This codes for CASSQDGDRAYGYTF.